These 18 T cell receptor beta chains came from one sample sequenced in a study of tumor and adjacent non-tumor tissue in lung cancer. This sample's RNA came from whole unsorted tissue. A modified ARM-PCR protocol with three rounds of nested PCR amplified TCRbeta. TCRdb redid the calling of the multiplex PCR reads with MiXCR, one entry per CDR3 protein. This table has 65,000 to 95,000 distinct CDR3 sequences, roughly 76% appearing once. The specimen sequenced was lung tumor tissue. The receptors come from a woman in her 50s with non-small cell lung cancer.

This clonotype was seen only once. One end of the junction does not line up with germline, which may come from a read error. This rearrangement joins TRBV13 to TRBJ2-7, with a tentative D call TRBD1 (6 bases). The CDR3 loop spans 13 amino acids. CDR1 and CDR2 (germline): PRHDT, FYEKMQ (reference sequence). Here the CDR3 reads CAISLNRVYEQYF. The CDR3 DNA reads TGTGCCATCAGCTTAAACAGGGTCTACGAGCAGTACTTC.

Points on this clonotype: Because it lacks the conserved phenylalanine or tryptophan at the end, this CDR3 is likely a read error. This chain links TRBV11-2 with TRBJ2-1, with TRBD1 matching over 7 bases. The trim removed 3 bases at V and 12 bases at J, leaving 5 bases unmatched. The CDR3 length is 12 residues. Germline lookup yields CDR1 SGHAT and CDR2 FQNNGV. The CDR3 reads CASSLGQYRQFL. The DNA for the CDR3 is TGTGCCAGCAGCTTGGGACAGTACCGGCAGTTCTTG.

In the case of this clonotype: An end of the junction differs from the germline gene, which may be a read error. CDR3 in DNA: TGCCTCAGCAGTGAGTTGTCCAGCGGTAGCGTCGACACCGGGGAGCTGTATTTT. It yields the protein CLSSELSSGSVDTGELYF. J is TRBJ2-2 and V is TRBV10-1; TRBD2 is a possible D gene (5 bases). Germline CDR1 is WNHNN and CDR2 is SYGVQD (reference sequence). CDR3 length: 18 residues.

The CDR3 loop reads CSVGGPGFF. The CDR3, as DNA: TGCAGTGTGGGAGGGCCGGGGTTCTTC. V usage is TRBV29-1 and J usage is TRBJ2-1; TRBD2 aligns across 7 bases. The CDR3 contains 9 residues. The V gene's germline CDR1 is SQVTM and CDR2 ANQGSEA.

Regarding this clonotype: A junction boundary mismatches the germline segment, possibly from a read error. The chain carries TRBV20-1 and TRBJ2-3; D gene ambiguous. The CDR3 spans 14 residues. CDR1 is DFQATT and CDR2 is SNEGSKA in the germline V gene (reference sequence). CDR3 bases: TGCAGAGCCCTACGGAACTCCTTCACAGATACGCAGTATTTC. Protein sequence: CRALRNSFTDTQYF.

The table lists this clonotype with a count of one. The V and J genes are TRBV29-1 and TRBJ2-1; tentative D call: TRBD2 (5 bases). V was shortened by 5 bases and J by 7 bases, with 15 bases between the two germline ends. Germline assignment: CDR1 SQVTM and CDR2 ANQGSEA. The CDR3 length is 13 residues. The CDR3 sequence: CSVRVLAPNEQFF. For the CDR3, the DNA is TGCAGCGTTCGAGTCCTAGCCCCTAATGAGCAGTTCTTC.

Remarks on this clonotype: The CDR3 ends on some other residue instead of the conserved phenylalanine or tryptophan, so this is likely a read error. No DNA is shown, since the ends of the CDR3 on it are uncertain; the CDR3 is the one TCRdb lists. This sequence joins TRBV29-1 and TRBJ1-2. The CDR3 is made up of 13 amino acids, end residues included. Germline CDR1 SQVTM, CDR2 ANQGSEA. This chain's CDR3 is CSVEDQGIYGYTL.

The chain joins TRBV10-3 to TRBJ2-1, with D possibly matching TRBD2 (5 bases). This CDR3 has 15 residues. From germline, CDR1 is ENHRY and CDR2 SYGVKD. V was shortened by 4 bases and J by 7 bases, with 17 bases between the two germline ends. The CDR3 coding sequence is TGTGCCATCAGTGGACCTAACGGGAAGCGGAATGAGCAGTTCTTC. Translation: CAISGPNGKRNEQFF.

In its sample, this clonotype was seen many times. A much larger clone sits a single nucleotide away, making a read error possible. This rearrangement joins TRBV4-1 to TRBJ1-1; D remains unclear. Germline V gene lookup returns CDR1 MGHRA and CDR2 YSYEKL. V gave up 0 bases and J gave up 0 bases, with 11 bases separating them. CDR3 length: 16 amino acids. CDR3 sequence (DNA): TGCGCCAGCAGCCAAGACCGGTACCGATTGAACACTGAAGCTTTCTTT. It codes for CASSQDRYRLNTEAFF.

To note about this clonotype: At one boundary the junction diverges from the germline segment, which might be a read error. The rearrangement joins TRBV29-1 to TRBJ2-5, with D possibly matching TRBD2 (6 bases). The CDR3 has 15 amino acids. Germline V gives CDR1 SQVTM, CDR2 ANQGSEA. The CDR3 spells CSAGVVGGIPETQYF. Written as DNA, the CDR3 is TGCAGCGCCGGGGTAGTGGGAGGTATCCCAGAGACGCAGTACTTC.

About this clonotype: The conserved phenylalanine or tryptophan normally closing the CDR3 is absent here, so this likely arose from a read error. The chain links TRBV11-2 to TRBJ2-7; D not resolved. Germline CDR1 SGHAT, CDR2 FQNNGV. V gave up 5 bases and J gave up 1 base, with 15 bases separating them. CDR3 length: 15 amino acids. The CDR3 sequence is CASSPWATSSYEQYL. The DNA for the CDR3 is TGTGCCAGCAGCCCTTGGGCTACCAGTTCCTACGAGCAGTACCTC.

This chain joins TRBV28 and TRBJ1-1; D perhaps matches TRBD1 (6 bases). The CDR3 consists of 14 residues. Per germline, CDR1 MDHEN and CDR2 SYDVKM. The V end lost 9 bases, the J end lost 1 base, and 15 bases lay between the germline ends. For the CDR3, the DNA is TGTGCCAGTATGCCGGGACACGAGAACACTGAAGCTTTCTTT. Its protein product is CASMPGHENTEAFF.

This clonotype was observed a single time. One end of the junction is discordant with germline, which a read error may explain. The J gene is TRBJ1-6, the V gene TRBV6-5; a possible D gene is TRBD1 (6 bases). The length of the CDR3 is 13 residues. The germline gives CDR1 MNHEY, CDR2 SVGAGI. This CDR3 reads CASGRQDKSPLHF. The CDR3 DNA reads TGTGCCAGCGGACGACAGGATAAATCACCCCTCCACTTT.

This chain connects TRBV20-1 to TRBJ2-7; D gene uncertain. Trimming took off 4 bases at V and 3 bases at J, with 13 bases between the two ends. Germline V gene sequence: CDR1 DFQATT, CDR2 SNEGSKA (reference sequence). The CDR3 is 13 amino acids. The CDR3 DNA reads as TGCAGTGCTACGTCATGCCTAGACTACGAGCAGTACTTC. Its protein product is CSATSCLDYEQYF.

Details on this clonotype: Sequence at one end of the junction differs from germline and may be a read error. The chain combines TRBV20-1 with TRBJ2-5, with 9 bases identical to TRBD1. Per the germline V gene, CDR1 is DFQATT and CDR2 is SNEGSKA (reference sequence). The CDR3 is made up of 14 amino acids. The DNA of the CDR3 is TGTAGTGTTAGAGCCGGGACAGGGTACGAGACCCAGTACTTC. Amino acid sequence: CSVRAGTGYETQYF.

A note on this clonotype: At one boundary the junction diverges from the germline segment, which might be a read error. This sequence joins TRBV11-1 and TRBJ2-1; the match to TRBD1 covers 9 bases. Germline V gene lookup returns CDR1 SGHAT and CDR2 FQDESV (reference sequence). This CDR3 comprises 16 residues. The CDR3: CARGLVGQGGYNGQFF. The CDR3 DNA is TGTGCCAGGGGCTTAGTGGGACAGGGAGGGTACAATGGGCAGTTCTTC.

This chain joins TRBV12-3 or TRBV12-4 and TRBJ2-1; weak D call: TRBD1 (6 bases). Trimming left V 7 bases short and J 4 bases short, with 14 bases between. This CDR3 comprises 14 residues. The CDR3 DNA reads as TGTGCCAGCATGAGGGGGAGACAATACAATGAGCAGTTCTTC. Amino acid sequence: CASMRGRQYNEQFF.

The chain combines TRBV11-1 with TRBJ1-1, with a possible D match to TRBD1 (5 bases). This CDR3 is 15 amino acids long. Trimming took off 3 bases at V and 4 bases at J, with 15 bases between the two ends. Germline-derived CDR1 and CDR2 are SGHAT and FQDESV (reference sequence). CDR3 sequence: CASSFNTREGTEAFF. The CDR3 DNA is TGTGCCAGCAGCTTTAATACCAGGGAGGGCACTGAAGCTTTCTTT. The variable domain in full, completed from reference TRBV11-1 and TRBJ1-1, reads EAEVAQSPRYKITEKSQAVAFWCDPISGHATLYWYRQILGQGPELLVQFQDESVVDDSQLPKDRFSAERLKGVDSTLKIQPAELGDSAMYLCASSFNTREGTEAFFGQGTRLTVV.